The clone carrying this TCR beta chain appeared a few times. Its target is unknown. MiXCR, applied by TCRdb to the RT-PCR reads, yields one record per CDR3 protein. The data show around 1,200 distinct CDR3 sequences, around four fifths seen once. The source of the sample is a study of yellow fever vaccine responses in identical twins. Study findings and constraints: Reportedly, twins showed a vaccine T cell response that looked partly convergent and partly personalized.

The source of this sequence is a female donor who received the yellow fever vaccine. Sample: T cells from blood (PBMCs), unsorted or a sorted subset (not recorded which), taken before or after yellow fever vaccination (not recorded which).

CDR3 loop: CASSQDPGHYGYTF. In nucleotides, the CDR3 is TGCGCCAGCAGCCAAGATCCGGGGCACTATGGCTACACCTTC. This chain uses TRBV4-1 with TRBJ1-2, with a weak D call TRBD1 (5 bases). The CDR3 is 14 amino acids. With 0 bases removed from V and 3 bases from J, the gap between germline ends came to 8 bases. Germline V gives CDR1 MGHRA, CDR2 YSYEKL.